A selection of T cell receptor beta chains follows, all from one sample in a study of blood T cell repertoires in COVID-19. TCRdb's copy holds only in-frame clones and misses some; the assay was immunoSEQ multiplex PCR. The sample lists about 240,000 clones; about 80% were seen once. The sequenced material came from peripheral blood. These receptors were obtained from a woman of 80 years or more with acute or convalescent COVID-19. CDR3s leave out the opening cysteine and the closing phenylalanine or tryptophan.

j_call: TRBJ2-2; v_call: TRBV9; cdr3_aa: ASSEGQGVRAGELF
j_call: TRBJ1-1; v_call: TRBV5-4; cdr3_aa: ASTMLGAMMNTEAF
j_call: TRBJ2-1; v_call: TRBV3-1/TRBV3-2; cdr3_aa: ASSQNRGLVNEQF
j_call: TRBJ1-5; v_call: TRBV5-1; cdr3_aa: ASSLGDISNQPQH
j_call: TRBJ1-1; v_call: TRBV5-1; cdr3_aa: ASSLEAGAGTEAF
j_call: TRBJ1-1; v_call: TRBV10-1; cdr3_aa: ASKSGGDTEAF
j_call: TRBJ2-3; v_call: TRBV3-1/TRBV3-2; cdr3_aa: ASSLSFNGGATDTQY
j_call: TRBJ1-2; v_call: TRBV30; cdr3_aa: AWSVRTGGDGYGYT
j_call: TRBJ2-1; v_call: TRBV7-2; cdr3_aa: ASLIAGGYNEQF
j_call: TRBJ1-5; v_call: TRBV7-2; cdr3_aa: ASAIGGGGLNQPQH
j_call: TRBJ2-7; v_call: TRBV5-4; cdr3_aa: ASSPQTGSGEQY
j_call: TRBJ1-6; v_call: TRBV18; cdr3_aa: ASSTGGNSPLH
j_call: TRBJ2-1; v_call: TRBV2; cdr3_aa: ASRADRGTYNEQF
j_call: TRBJ1-6; v_call: TRBV10-2; cdr3_aa: ASSDRLGNSPLH
j_call: TRBJ2-3; v_call: TRBV5-5; cdr3_aa: ASSSYSDSFKYADTQY
j_call: TRBJ1-2; v_call: TRBV28; cdr3_aa: ASSRDRAGYT
j_call: TRBJ1-1; v_call: TRBV3-1/TRBV3-2; cdr3_aa: ASSQQTGMNTEAF
j_call: TRBJ2-3; v_call: TRBV10-2; cdr3_aa: ASSESAGIADTQY
j_call: TRBJ2-2; v_call: TRBV2; cdr3_aa: ASSEYLGGGGELF
j_call: TRBJ1-2; v_call: TRBV19; cdr3_aa: ASTGSNYGYT
j_call: TRBJ1-1; v_call: TRBV29-1; cdr3_aa: TSSDGGPEAF
j_call: TRBJ2-1; v_call: TRBV3-1/TRBV3-2; cdr3_aa: ASSPGRGSEQF
j_call: TRBJ1-1; v_call: TRBV12-5; cdr3_aa: ASGLNFRVAAF
j_call: TRBJ1-2; v_call: TRBV4-1; cdr3_aa: ASSLATGLYGYT
j_call: TRBJ1-4; v_call: TRBV6-5; cdr3_aa: ASSYEQGFEKLF
j_call: TRBJ1-5; v_call: TRBV4-1; cdr3_aa: ASSQEKGGVNSNQPQH
j_call: TRBJ1-6; v_call: TRBV5-1; cdr3_aa: ASSFGDRGSPLH
j_call: TRBJ1-4; v_call: TRBV19; cdr3_aa: ASSIPREATNEKLF
j_call: TRBJ1-3; v_call: TRBV5-1; cdr3_aa: ASSSGVTGNTIY
j_call: TRBJ1-1; v_call: TRBV28; cdr3_aa: ASSLQVNTEAF
j_call: TRBJ2-1; v_call: TRBV27; cdr3_aa: ASSPSRPSGEQF
j_call: TRBJ1-2; v_call: TRBV11-2; cdr3_aa: ASSLDRGSGYGYT
j_call: TRBJ1-5; v_call: TRBV6-5; cdr3_aa: ASSYSAGGNQPQH
j_call: TRBJ1-5; v_call: TRBV1; cdr3_aa: TSSQDWSGIEGQPQH
j_call: TRBJ2-3; v_call: TRBV28; cdr3_aa: ASRGTGGHTQY
j_call: TRBJ1-4; v_call: TRBV28; cdr3_aa: ASSALTIDNEKLF
j_call: TRBJ1-1; v_call: TRBV2; cdr3_aa: ASSDGGPGGTEAF
j_call: TRBJ2-3; v_call: TRBV7-3; cdr3_aa: ASSLVPSGTGTDAQY
j_call: TRBJ2-5; v_call: TRBV11-2; cdr3_aa: ASSRAEASRVETQY
j_call: TRBJ2-2; v_call: TRBV7-9; cdr3_aa: ASSLWDRNTGELF
j_call: TRBJ2-7; v_call: TRBV2; cdr3_aa: ATRTGGVYEQY
j_call: TRBJ1-6; v_call: TRBV30; cdr3_aa: AWNRQGGNSPLH
j_call: TRBJ2-3; v_call: TRBV7-8; cdr3_aa: ASSLRSGGPHTDTQY
j_call: TRBJ1-1; v_call: TRBV4-1; cdr3_aa: ASSQGRQGEPEAF
j_call: TRBJ2-2; v_call: TRBV28; cdr3_aa: ASSGRTGELF
j_call: TRBJ1-2; v_call: TRBV24-1; cdr3_aa: ATSEGSDRRNYGYT
j_call: TRBJ1-2; v_call: TRBV2; cdr3_aa: ASSANQGGEGYT
j_call: TRBJ1-6; v_call: TRBV30; cdr3_aa: AWTGVNSPLH
j_call: TRBJ2-7; v_call: TRBV6-4; cdr3_aa: ASRRVLCQGQGYEQY
j_call: TRBJ2-5; v_call: TRBV6-4; cdr3_aa: ASSATWPGETQY
j_call: TRBJ1-5; v_call: TRBV5-1; cdr3_aa: ASSLEGGENQPQH
j_call: TRBJ1-3; v_call: TRBV28; cdr3_aa: ATKEGTGGNTIY
j_call: TRBJ1-5; v_call: TRBV6-5; cdr3_aa: ASRPYRDSNQPQH
j_call: TRBJ2-1; v_call: TRBV6-5; cdr3_aa: ASSYGPSPLGEQF
j_call: TRBJ2-1; v_call: TRBV27; cdr3_aa: ASFGQGSHNEQF
j_call: TRBJ1-1; v_call: TRBV6-6; cdr3_aa: ASSVDSRNTEAF
j_call: TRBJ1-6; v_call: TRBV11-1; cdr3_aa: ASSLGQINSPLH